The 15 T cell receptor beta chains listed next were all sequenced from one sample in a study of blood T cell repertoires in COVID-19. TCRdb's copy holds only in-frame clones and misses some; the assay was immunoSEQ multiplex PCR. The sample carries about 170,000 clones, around 92% recorded once. Sequencing used peripheral blood. The origin of the receptors is a young man with COVID-19, enrolled during active disease.

The genes are TRBV27 and TRBJ2-3; D is perhaps TRBD2 (5 bases). There are 14 residues in the CDR3. The V gene lost 4 bases and the J gene lost 1 base, with 9 bases spanning the gap. From germline, CDR1 is MNHEY and CDR2 SMNVEV (reference sequence). CDR3 sequence: CASSWGAGTDTQYF. Written as DNA, the CDR3 is TGTGCCAGCAGTTGGGGAGCGGGCACAGATACGCAGTATTTT.

In this sample, this clone turned up a few times. This rearrangement joins TRBV7-8 to TRBJ1-2; TRBD1 is a possible D gene (5 bases). The CDR3 runs to 14 residues. Germline CDR1 and CDR2: SGHVS and FQNEAQ. V gave up 5 bases and J gave up 4 bases, with 14 bases separating them. CDR3 region: CASSQRRQSYGYTF. DNA of the CDR3: TGTGCCAGCAGCCAGCGCCGACAGTCCTATGGCTACACCTTC.

The rearrangement uses TRBV6-5 and TRBJ1-1; unclear D gene. This CDR3 is built from 12 residues. Trimming took 6 bases from V and 1 from J, leaving 6 bases between them. Germline assignment: CDR1 MNHEY and CDR2 SVGAGI. The CDR3 nucleotides are TGTGCCAGCAGCCGAGGGAACACTGAAGCTTTCTTT. Translated: CASSRGNTEAFF.

The chain is built from TRBV27 and TRBJ2-7; tentatively, D is TRBD2 (5 bases). Trimming pared 2 bases from V and 3 bases from J, leaving 17 bases between. This CDR3 is built from 16 residues. The germline V gene encodes CDR1 MNHEY and CDR2 SMNVEV (reference sequence). CDR3 region: CASSLTSNPRGYEQYF. The CDR3 DNA follows: TGTGCCAGCAGTTTAACCTCCAATCCACGGGGCTACGAGCAGTACTTC.

V gene TRBV3-1 (or the pseudogene TRBV3-2) combines with J gene TRBJ2-5; TRBD1 is a possible D gene (6 bases). The germline V gene encodes CDR1 LGHDT and CDR2 YNNKEL (reference sequence). Trimming left V 6 bases short and J 3 bases short, with 26 bases between. The CDR3 contains 18 residues. The CDR3 is CASSRTLRRRDNKETQYF. The CDR3 DNA is TGTGCCAGCAGTCGGACCCTTCGCCGCCGGGACAACAAAGAGACCCAGTACTTC.

This chain links TRBV9 with TRBJ2-1, with TRBD2 matching over 10 bases. Germline CDR1 and CDR2: SGDLS and YYNGEE. The CDR3 is made up of 15 amino acids. The V segment lost 4 bases and the J segment 1 base; nucleotides outside the gene matches: 2. DNA for the CDR3: TGTGCCAGCAGCTATAGCGGGGGGTCCTACAATGAGCAGTTCTTC. This encodes CASSYSGGSYNEQFF.

The chain recombines TRBV20-1 with TRBJ2-7; unclear D gene. V was clipped by 4 bases and J by 5 bases, with 9 bases between them. Per the germline V gene, CDR1 is DFQATT and CDR2 is SNEGSKA (reference sequence). The CDR3 spans 11 residues. The CDR3 nucleotides read TGCAGTGCTATTGGGCAAAACGAGCAGTACTTC. Its protein is CSAIGQNEQYF.

The chain uses TRBV6-5 and TRBJ1-2; 7 bases are shared with TRBD1. Germline loops: CDR1 MNHEY, CDR2 SVGAGI. J was trimmed by 2 bases and V by 0 bases; bases with no gene match: 3. The CDR3 contains 15 residues. In DNA form, the CDR3 reads TGTGCCAGCAGTTACTCAGGGACAGACAACTATGGCTACACCTTC. Translation gives CASSYSGTDNYGYTF.

Of note for this clone: The sample contains more than one DNA sequence encoding this CDR3. The chain employs TRBV30 and TRBJ1-2, with 9 nucleotides matching TRBD1. Per germline, CDR1 GTSNPN and CDR2 SVGIG (reference sequence). The CDR3 has 12 residues. After removal of 8 bases from V and 4 bases from J, the junction contained 5 bases not matched to a gene. The CDR3 DNA reads as TGTGCCAACGGACAGGGGAGCTATGGCTACACCTTC. The encoded protein is CANGQGSYGYTF.

This clone has a single count. The chain joins TRBV6-5 to TRBJ2-7, with 8 bases identical to TRBD2. V shed 5 bases and J 2 bases; nucleotides not matched to a gene: 5. This CDR3 region has 14 residues. Germline CDR1 is MNHEY and CDR2 is SVGAGI. CDR3 nucleotide sequence: TGTGCCAGCAGTAAACTAGCGGTTACCTACGAGCAGTACTTC. Amino acid sequence: CASSKLAVTYEQYF.

The CDR3 nucleotides read TGTGCCAGCAGCCCGCGCACAGGGGAGTGGGTACACAATGAGCAGTTCTTC. Its translation: CASSPRTGEWVHNEQFF. The chain carries TRBV11-2 and TRBJ2-1, with TRBD1 matching 7 bases. The V gene's germline CDR1 is SGHAT and CDR2 FQNNGV. After removal of 5 bases from V and 5 bases from J, the junction contained 15 bases not matched to a gene. The CDR3 is 17 amino acids.

The chain has TRBV10-3 and TRBJ1-4, with 7 bases identical to TRBD1. The CDR3 sequence is 13 residues long. V lost 6 bases to trimming and J lost 8 bases; unmatched junction nucleotides: 6. In germline, CDR1 is ENHRY, CDR2 SYGVKD. The CDR3 DNA reads TGTGCCATCAGGCGGGACAGAGAGGAAAAACTGTTTTTT. Translating it yields CAIRRDREEKLFF.

This clone was seen a single time. The chain has TRBV7-2 and TRBJ2-7; TRBD1 matches at 9 bases. J lost 4 bases, V lost 4 bases, and 5 bases had no gene match. The germline V gene has CDR1 SGHTA and CDR2 FQGNSA. The CDR3 runs to 14 residues. CDR3 loop: CASSYTGGLYEQYF. CDR3 in DNA: TGTGCCAGCAGCTATACAGGGGGCTTATACGAGCAGTACTTC.

V usage is TRBV5-4 and J usage is TRBJ1-1; no clear D gene. CDR1 is SGHNT and CDR2 is YYREEE in the germline V gene (reference sequence). Trimming cost V 0 bases and J 1 base, with 7 bases left between them. The CDR3 has 14 amino acids. CDR3 in amino acids: CASSLDSRNTEAFF. CDR3 coding DNA: TGTGCCAGCAGCTTGGATAGCAGGAACACTGAAGCTTTCTTT.

V usage is TRBV20-1 and J usage is TRBJ1-5; no firm D call. The CDR3 is 15 amino acids. The V end was cut by 3 bases, the J end by 0 bases, with 12 bases between. CDR1 and CDR2 (germline): DFQATT, SNEGSKA (reference sequence). The CDR3 loop reads CSASWARYSNQPQHF. CDR3 DNA sequence: TGCAGTGCTAGTTGGGCAAGGTATAGCAATCAGCCCCAGCATTTT.